The T cell receptor beta chain described here comes from a study of CD8+CD57+ T cells in acquired aplastic anemia. TCR beta VDJ and CDR3 profiles were obtained from a genomic DNA template. TCRdb ran MiXCR on the reads and lists one entry per CDR3 protein. The data show around 400,000 distinct CDR3 sequences, about two thirds seen once. J gave up 4 bases and V 6 bases, and 5 bases lay outside the gene matches. Germline lookup yields CDR1 MNHNY and CDR2 SVGAGI (reference sequence). The CDR3 spans 13 residues. The TCR comes from a human donor in good health, serving as a control. What was sequenced was sorted CD4+, CD8+, or CD8+CD57+ T cells (not recorded which) from PBMCs. This chain uses TRBV6-6 with TRBJ1-2; 7 bases agree with TRBD1. The CDR3 DNA reads as TGTGCCAGCAGCGATCCAGGGGGCTATGGCTACACCTTC. Its protein is CASSDPGGYGYTF.